These 8 T cell receptor beta chains originate from one sample sequenced in a study of blood T cell repertoires in COVID-19. Method: immunoSEQ multiplex PCR; TCRdb's copy keeps in-frame clones and lacks some. There are about 57,000 clones in the sample; around 92% occur only once, and 2% to 2.5% lies in the top ten. The material sequenced was peripheral blood. These receptors were collected from a man aged 55 to 69 with acute or convalescent COVID-19.

This chain uses TRBV9 with TRBJ2-5; possibly TRBD2 for D (6 bases). Germline CDR1 SGDLS, CDR2 YYNGEE. This CDR3 spans 15 amino acids. The germline V and J ends were trimmed by 3 bases and 4 bases, with 16 bases remaining between them. The CDR3 DNA sequence: TGTGCCAGCAGCGACTTAGAAGGGCGGGGAGAGACCCAGTACTTC. This translates into CASSDLEGRGETQYF.

The rearrangement links TRBV11-3 to TRBJ1-1; D unresolved. V was cut by 4 bases and J by 5 bases, with 8 bases left in between. The germline V gene has CDR1 SGHNT and CDR2 YENEEA. The CDR3 has 12 amino acids. CDR3 DNA: TGTGCCAGCAGCTCCCTTTTGACTGAAGCTTTCTTT. Translated, it gives CASSSLLTEAFF.

V and J are TRBV18 and TRBJ1-1; D is ambiguous. With 6 bases removed from V and 1 base from J, the gap between germline ends came to 3 bases. Germline V gene data show CDR1 as KGHSH and CDR2 as LQKENI. The length of the CDR3 is 11 residues. This CDR3 is CASSQNTEAFF. The DNA of the CDR3 is TGTGCCAGCTCCCAGAACACTGAAGCTTTCTTT.

The chain carries TRBV25-1 and TRBJ1-2; possible D gene TRBD1, 5 bases. CDR3 length: 13 residues. The V end was cut by 5 bases, the J end by 7 bases, with 14 bases between. Germline CDR1 MGHDK, CDR2 SYGVNS. The chain's CDR3 is CASSSRGGSGYTF. The CDR3, as DNA: TGTGCCAGCAGTTCTCGGGGGGGGAGTGGCTACACCTTC.

The CDR3 DNA is TGTGCCAGCAGCTCGAGCTACGAGCAGTACTTC. The encoded protein is CASSSSYEQYF. The J gene is TRBJ2-7, the V gene TRBV27; D uncertain. The length of the CDR3 is 11 residues. V lost 6 bases, J lost 3 bases, and 6 bases lay in between. Germline lookup yields CDR1 MNHEY and CDR2 SMNVEV (reference sequence).

The J gene is TRBJ1-1, the V gene TRBV9; 9 bases are shared with TRBD1. With 2 bases clipped from V and 3 bases from J, the junction kept 2 bases outside the gene matches. Germline V gene sequence: CDR1 SGDLS, CDR2 YYNGEE. The CDR3 sequence is 14 residues long. CDR3 amino acids: CASSVRDRDTEAFF. CDR3 DNA sequence: TGTGCCAGCAGCGTGAGGGACAGGGACACTGAAGCTTTCTTT. Together with reference TRBV9 and TRBJ1-1, the CDR3 gives the full variable domain: DSGVTQTPKHLITATGQRVTLRCSPRSGDLSVYWYQQSLDQGLQFLIQYYNGEERAKGNILERFSAQQFPDLHSELNLSSLELGDSALYFCASSVRDRDTEAFFGQGTRLTVV.

The genes are TRBV7-2 and TRBJ2-2; D perhaps matches TRBD2 (5 bases). The CDR3 loop spans 18 amino acids. V lost 2 bases and J 4 bases, leaving 20 bases between the germline ends. Germline values: CDR1 SGHTA, CDR2 FQGNSA. In DNA form, the CDR3 reads TGTGCCAGCAGCTTAATGAATCGGGTGGGAGCAGCCACCGGGGAGCTGTTTTTT. Translating gives CASSLMNRVGAATGELFF.

The V call is TRBV11-2, the J call TRBJ2-3; D unclear. The CDR3 covers 18 residues. Trimming stripped 5 bases from V and 4 bases from J, with 25 bases between. CDR1 is SGHAT and CDR2 is FQNNGV in the germline V gene. DNA of the CDR3: TGTGCCAGCAGCCCTTTGCGGCCCCTCTCTCTGGTTGCAGATACGCAGTATTTT. The encoded protein is CASSPLRPLSLVADTQYF.